This T cell receptor (beta chain) was sequenced in a study of blood T cell repertoires in COVID-19 (dated by TCRdb to about 2020). For the study in its entirety: Samples covering the acute and convalescent phases of COVID-19 were provided by collaborators in the United States, Italy and Spain. The material from the prospective study consisted of cDNA or gDNA derived from T cells, B-cell-depleted T cells, or PBMCs. Deeply sampled blood TCRbeta repertoires from subjects exposed to, actively infected with, or recovered from COVID-19 were included in the dataset. The repertoires were made available in a free public database intended to serve as a resource for research on the immune response to SARS-CoV-2. Samples were obtained from the ongoing ImmuneRACE study (first 160 participants) and from 1,254 subjects provided by 6 global collaborators. A de-identified subject ID, COVID-19 status, age in years and sex were almost always included in the sample metadata. Where available, HLA class I and class II types were obtained from metadata supplied by the sample provider rather than from assay-based typing.

Paper-wide results and their limitations: Clinical and demographic metadata were provided uncurated, with the amount varying by source and participant.

Each collaborating institution followed its own protocols to collect whole blood in K2EDTA tubes. For TCRbeta analysis, collaborator samples were shipped as frozen whole blood, as isolated PBMCs, or as DNA extracted from either sample type. A remark on this clone: No antigen is known for it. Base qualities are not at hand, and no much larger clone is one base apart.

The immunoSEQ Assay, a bias-controlled multiplex PCR, was used to amplify TCRbeta CDR3 regions from genomic DNA. As for the original processing: Nucleated cell counts per sample were estimated from amplification of reference gene primers within the assay. To quantify the absolute abundance of each unique TCRbeta CDR3 rearrangement, sequence reads were collapsed and filtered. For each sample, productive Simpson clonality was calculated as the square root of Simpson's diversity index over productive rearrangements. Not all clones reach the TCRdb copy of this immuneACCESS table, which keeps in-frame sequences only. Checked studies attribute under half of the gap to unresolved V genes and leave the rest unexplained. V and J calls plus clone size are reproduced from that table; the DNA served to infer D and trimming. Counted in this sample were 30,000 to 45,000 clones; approximately 86% of them appeared once. The ten most abundant clones make up around 7% of the sample.

The germline ends are 15 bases apart after V is trimmed by 3 bases and J by 8 bases. There are 14 amino acids in the CDR3, from cysteine to phenylalanine inclusive. Only the CDR3 part of the read is kept: 42 bases, read in frame from the first base. CDR1 and CDR2, per the germline V gene (reference sequence), are SGHNT and YYREEE. The rearranged segments are TRBV5-4 and TRBJ1-3, and perhaps TRBD1 as D gene, on 6 matching bases. Source material: peripheral blood. The receptor comes from a human donor in a cohort sampled during active COVID-19. The DNA is as follows: TGTGCCAGCAGCTACTATACAGGGCTAGACACCATATATTTT. Its translation is CASSYYTGLDTIYF.